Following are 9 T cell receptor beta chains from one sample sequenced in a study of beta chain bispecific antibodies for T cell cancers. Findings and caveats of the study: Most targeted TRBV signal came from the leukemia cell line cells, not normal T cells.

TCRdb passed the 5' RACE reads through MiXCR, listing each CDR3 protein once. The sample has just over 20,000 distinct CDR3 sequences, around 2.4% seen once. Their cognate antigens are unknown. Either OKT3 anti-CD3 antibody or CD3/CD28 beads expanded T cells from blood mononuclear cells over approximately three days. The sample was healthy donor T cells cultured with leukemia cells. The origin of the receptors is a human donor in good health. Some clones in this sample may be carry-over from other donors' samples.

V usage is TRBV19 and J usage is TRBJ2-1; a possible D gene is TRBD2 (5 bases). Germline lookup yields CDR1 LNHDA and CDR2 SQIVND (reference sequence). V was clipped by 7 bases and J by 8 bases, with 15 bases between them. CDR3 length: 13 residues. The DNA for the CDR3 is TGTGCCAGTAAGGAGTATGAGAGGGATGAGCAGTTCTTC. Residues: CASKEYERDEQFF.

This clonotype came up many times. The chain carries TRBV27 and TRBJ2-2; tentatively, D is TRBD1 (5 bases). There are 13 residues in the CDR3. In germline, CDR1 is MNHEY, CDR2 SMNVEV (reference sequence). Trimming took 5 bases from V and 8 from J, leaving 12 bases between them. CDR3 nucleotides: TGTGCCAGCAGTAGAAGGGGTACTGGGGAGCTGTTTTTT. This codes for CASSRRGTGELFF.

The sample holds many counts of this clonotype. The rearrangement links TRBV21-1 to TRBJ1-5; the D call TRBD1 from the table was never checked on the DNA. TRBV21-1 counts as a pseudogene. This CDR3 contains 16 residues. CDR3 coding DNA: TGTGCCAGCAGCATCCGGGACAGGCACCCCCGCCAGGCCCAGCATTTT. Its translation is CASSIRDRHPRQAQHF.

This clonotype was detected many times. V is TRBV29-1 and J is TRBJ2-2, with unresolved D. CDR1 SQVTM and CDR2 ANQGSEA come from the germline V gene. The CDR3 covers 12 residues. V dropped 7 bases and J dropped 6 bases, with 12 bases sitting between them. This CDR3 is CSASSPSGELFF. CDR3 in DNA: TGCAGCGCATCGTCCCCTTCCGGGGAGCTGTTTTTT.

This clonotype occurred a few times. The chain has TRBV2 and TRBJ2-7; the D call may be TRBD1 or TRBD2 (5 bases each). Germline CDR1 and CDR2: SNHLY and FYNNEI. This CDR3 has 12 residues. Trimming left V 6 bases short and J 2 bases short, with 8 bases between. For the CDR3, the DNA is TGTGCCAGCAGAGGGACCGCCTACGAGCAGTACTTC. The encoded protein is CASRGTAYEQYF.

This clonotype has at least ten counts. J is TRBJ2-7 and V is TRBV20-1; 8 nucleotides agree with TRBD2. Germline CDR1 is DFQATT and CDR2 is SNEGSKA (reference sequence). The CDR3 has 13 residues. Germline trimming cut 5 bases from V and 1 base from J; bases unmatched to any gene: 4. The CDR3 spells CSAGLAESYEQYF. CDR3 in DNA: TGCAGTGCTGGACTAGCAGAGTCCTACGAGCAGTACTTC.

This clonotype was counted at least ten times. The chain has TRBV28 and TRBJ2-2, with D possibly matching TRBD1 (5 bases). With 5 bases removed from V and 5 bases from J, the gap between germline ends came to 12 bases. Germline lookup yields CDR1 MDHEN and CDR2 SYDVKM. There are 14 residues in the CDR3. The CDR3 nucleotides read TGTGCCAGCAGTCCTCCAGGGCTAACCGGGGAGCTGTTTTTT. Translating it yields CASSPPGLTGELFF.

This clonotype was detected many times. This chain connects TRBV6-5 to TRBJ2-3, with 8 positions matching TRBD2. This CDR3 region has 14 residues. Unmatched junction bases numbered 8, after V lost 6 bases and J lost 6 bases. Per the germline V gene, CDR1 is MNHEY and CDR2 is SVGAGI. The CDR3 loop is CASSWTSNLDTQYF. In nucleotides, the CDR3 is TGTGCCAGCAGCTGGACTAGCAATTTGGATACGCAGTATTTT.

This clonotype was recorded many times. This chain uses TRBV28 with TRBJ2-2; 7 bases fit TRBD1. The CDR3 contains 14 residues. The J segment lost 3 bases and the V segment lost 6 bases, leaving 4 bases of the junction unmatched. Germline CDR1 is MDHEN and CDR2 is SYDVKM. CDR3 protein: CASRTGYDTGELFF. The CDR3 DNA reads TGTGCCAGCAGGACAGGGTACGACACCGGGGAGCTGTTTTTT.